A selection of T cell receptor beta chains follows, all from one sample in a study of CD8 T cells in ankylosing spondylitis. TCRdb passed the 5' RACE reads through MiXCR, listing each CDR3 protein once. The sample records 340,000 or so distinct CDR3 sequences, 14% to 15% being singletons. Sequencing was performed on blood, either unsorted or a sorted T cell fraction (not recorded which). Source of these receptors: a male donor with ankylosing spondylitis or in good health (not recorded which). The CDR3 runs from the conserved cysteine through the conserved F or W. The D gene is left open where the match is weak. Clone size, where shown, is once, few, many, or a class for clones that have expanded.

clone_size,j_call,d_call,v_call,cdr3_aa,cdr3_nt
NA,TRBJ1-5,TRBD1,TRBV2,CASNTGQRDNQPQHF,TGTGCCAGCAATACGGGACAGAGGGACAATCAGCCCCAGCATTTT
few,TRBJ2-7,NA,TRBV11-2,CASSLEVGPASYEQYF,TGTGCCAGCAGCTTAGAGGTAGGGCCAGCGAGCTACGAGCAGTACTTC
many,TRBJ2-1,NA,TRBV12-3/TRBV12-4,CASSPGTHNEQFF,TGTGCCAGCAGCCCGGGGACCCACAATGAGCAGTTCTTC
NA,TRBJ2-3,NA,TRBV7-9,CASSLARGGRSTDTQYF,TGTGCCAGCAGCTTAGCACGTGGCGGCAGGAGCACAGATACGCAGTATTTT
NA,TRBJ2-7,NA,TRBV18,CASSPRGTSALEQYF,TGTGCCAGCTCACCACGAGGCACTAGTGCCCTCGAGCAGTACTTC
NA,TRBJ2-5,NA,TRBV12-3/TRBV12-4,CASSSDSGPPETQYF,TGTGCCAGCAGTTCGGACTCCGGACCCCCAGAGACCCAGTACTTC
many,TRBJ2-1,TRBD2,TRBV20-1,CSARSGGAINEQFF,TGCAGTGCTCGTAGCGGGGGGGCCATCAATGAGCAGTTCTTC
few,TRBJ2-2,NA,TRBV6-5,CASRYRLGSNTGELFF,TGTGCCAGCAGGTACAGGTTAGGCTCCAACACCGGGGAGCTGTTTTTT
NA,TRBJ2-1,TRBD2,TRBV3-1,CASTHTSRTSGSNEQFF,TGTGCCAGCACCCATACGTCCAGGACTAGCGGGAGCAATGAGCAGTTCTTC
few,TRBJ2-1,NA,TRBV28,CASSSLGTAHNEQFF,TGTGCCAGCAGTTCCCTCGGGACGGCCCACAATGAGCAGTTCTTC
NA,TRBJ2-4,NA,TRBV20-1,CSARVPGRDIQYF,TGCAGTGCTAGAGTCCCAGGACGGGACATTCAGTACTTC
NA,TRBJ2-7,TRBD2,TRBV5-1,CASSLYSGGNEQYF,TGCGCCAGCAGCTTGTATAGCGGGGGAAACGAGCAGTACTTC
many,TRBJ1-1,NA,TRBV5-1,CASSLGLGTEAFF,TGCGCCAGCAGCTTGGGGTTGGGGACTGAAGCTTTCTTT
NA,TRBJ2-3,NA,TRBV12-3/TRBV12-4,CASSRREIAADTQYF,TGTGCCAGCAGTCGCCGGGAAATAGCAGCTGATACGCAGTATTTT
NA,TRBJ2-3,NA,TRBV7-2,CASSLVGGAGTTQYF,TGTGCCAGCAGCTTAGTAGGCGGGGCGGGTACTACGCAGTATTTT
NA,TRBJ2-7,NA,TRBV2,CASSGVGRRGEQYF,TGTGCCAGCAGTGGAGTCGGACGGCGGGGAGAGCAGTACTTC